This T cell receptor (beta chain) comes out of a study of T cell responses to AZD1222 COVID-19 vaccine. Here immunoSEQ multiplex PCR was the method, and the copy in TCRdb shows in-frame clones only, minus some. The sample lists about 96,000 clones, approximately 87% occurring once. Unmatched junction bases numbered 8, after V lost 0 bases and J lost 4 bases. Per the germline V gene, CDR1 is MNHNS and CDR2 is SASEGT. The length of the CDR3 is 16 residues. About this clone: As yet, its antigen is unknown.

General observations from the study: Spike-wide vaccine-associated CD4 TCRs dominated at 160-218 and 743-854. Compared with day 0, the breadth and depth of the Spike-specific TCR repertoire rose significantly after two doses of AZD1222. Repertoire sampling occurred only after the peak T cell response.

This chain connects TRBV6-1 to TRBJ1-2, with TRBD1 matching 7 bases. This receptor was obtained from an adult in good health. The sample in question was peripheral blood, obtained on day 0 of AZD1222 vaccination. The CDR3, as DNA: TGTGCCAGCAGTGAAGCCGGAAACAGGGGTAGCTATGGCTACACCTTC. The encoded protein is CASSEAGNRGSYGYTF.